The source of this T cell receptor (beta chain) is a study of T cells in Graves' hyperthyroidism and ophthalmopathy. Study-wide results and caveats: Ophthalmopathy, as predicted by the model, came a median about seven months after the prediction.

This clonotype has just a few counts. Its antigen is currently unknown. Trimming removed 3 bases from V and 2 bases from J, with 11 bases in between. Germline CDR1 reads SNHLY; CDR2 reads FYNNEI. The CDR3 covers 14 residues. What was amplified from RNA transcripts were TCR beta CDR3 regions. HTBI primers were used for first-round RT-PCR of the TCR CDR3. MiXCR, applied by TCRdb to the multiplex PCR reads, yields one record per CDR3 protein. The sample yields approximately 360,000 distinct CDR3 sequences, roughly 25% seen once. The chain combines TRBV2 with TRBJ2-7; D possibly corresponds to TRBD2 (6 bases). The TCR originated in a man aged 45 to 65 with Graves' hyperthyroidism. Source material: blood. CDR3 amino acids: CASSERRDAYEQYF. The CDR3 DNA sequence: TGTGCCAGCAGTGAGAGGCGGGACGCCTACGAGCAGTACTTC. Full variable domain (remainder filled in from reference TRBV2 and TRBJ2-7): EPEVTQTPSHQVTQMGQEVILRCVPISNHLYFYWYRQILGQKVEFLVSFYNNEISEKSEIFDDQFSVERPDGSNFTLKIRSTKLEDSAMYFCASSERRDAYEQYFGPGTRLTVT.